These 2 T cell receptor beta chains were sequenced from one sample in a study of blood T cell repertoires in COVID-19. Sequencing used immunoSEQ multiplex PCR; TCRdb keeps in-frame clones, though not all of them. Of some 250,000 clones listed, over 70% are singletons. The sequenced material came from peripheral blood. These receptors came from a man older than 75 with acute or convalescent COVID-19.

CDR3 DNA sequence: TGTGCCAGCAGCTTAGCGGTCAGGGTCGCTAATGAAAAACTGTTTTTT. Translated: CASSLAVRVANEKLFF. The chain employs TRBV7-9 and TRBJ1-4, with TRBD1 as a possible D gene (5 bases). The CDR3 loop spans 16 amino acids. With 0 bases removed from V and 3 bases from J, the gap between germline ends came to 11 bases. The germline gives CDR1 SEHNR, CDR2 FQNEAQ (reference sequence).

The gene calls are TRBV7-9 and TRBJ2-3; a possible D gene is TRBD1 (6 bases). The germline V gene encodes CDR1 SEHNR and CDR2 FQNEAQ (reference sequence). V gave up 5 bases and J gave up 3 bases, with 18 bases separating them. CDR3 length: 16 amino acids. The DNA for the CDR3 is TGTGCCAGCAGCCCAGCCCAGACAGGAGCAACAGATACGCAGTATTTT. Translation gives CASSPAQTGATDTQYF.